This T cell receptor (beta chain) stems from a study of blood T cell repertoires in COVID-19. Libraries were prepared by immunoSEQ multiplex PCR; TCRdb keeps only in-frame clonotypes and omits some of them. The sample records around 150,000 clones, 70% to 85% being singletons. CDR3 length equals 13 residues. The V end was cut by 4 bases, the J end by 5 bases, with 11 bases between. Germline V gene sequence: CDR1 SGHNT, CDR2 YYREEE (reference sequence). The chain has TRBV5-4 and TRBJ2-3; no definite D call. This receptor was identified in a woman older than 75 in a cohort sampled during active or convalescent COVID-19. Specimen: peripheral blood. The CDR3 nucleotides are TGTGCCAGCAGCCCCTCCTTATTAGATACGCAGTATTTT. Amino acid sequence: CASSPSLLDTQYF.